This TCR beta chain came from a study of liver allograft versus peripheral blood T cells. Study background: T cell receptor repertoires in transplanted livers were compared with those in recipients' peripheral blood.

General study results and limits: Reports indicated that T cell receptor repertoires inside liver allografts differed from those in peripheral blood.

Germline values: CDR1 MNHNS, CDR2 SASEGT. This CDR3 is built from 14 residues. V lost 7 bases to trimming and J lost 5 bases; unmatched junction nucleotides: 9. On this clonotype itself: Its target is not known.

One entry per CDR3 protein results from TCRdb running MiXCR on the reads. Of 9,700 or so distinct CDR3 sequences detected, approximately 26% appear once; the ten largest clones hold 7.5% to 9%. The V call is TRBV6-1, the J call TRBJ2-7, with 9 bases identical to TRBD1. The origin of this receptor is a human patient who had a liver transplant. Some T cells may possibly be graft donor cells. CDR3 in amino acids: CASTAGQGVDEQYF. CDR3 nucleotide sequence: TGTGCCAGCACGGCGGGACAGGGAGTCGACGAGCAGTACTTC.